This T cell receptor (beta chain) appears in the sequencing data of a study of T cell changes during pregnancy in multiple sclerosis. In germline, CDR1 is ENHRY, CDR2 SYGVKD. J was trimmed by 5 bases and V by 4 bases; bases with no gene match: 7. This CDR3 contains 15 residues. The assay was immunoSEQ multiplex PCR, and TCRdb's table has in-frame clones only and misses some. Of 68,000 or so clones listed, about 90% were seen once; the top ten hold around 0.9%. The clonotype was recovered from a female donor with multiple sclerosis, enrolled in a pregnancy study. V and J are TRBV10-3 and TRBJ2-1, with TRBD2 matching 8 bases. This specimen consisted of peripheral blood, obtained in the second trimester of pregnancy. Here the CDR3 DNA reads TGTGCCATCAGTGGGGGGGTGGGACTAGACAATGAGCAGTTCTTC. Translation: CAISGGVGLDNEQFF.